This record looks at one TCR beta chain sequence and its context. This specimen comes from a study of T cell changes during pregnancy in multiple sclerosis. This table comes from immunoSEQ multiplex PCR, and its TCRdb copy is limited to in-frame clones, with some not included. Of around 60,000 clones in the sample, approximately 90% were seen once. The sequence came from a female donor in good health, enrolled as a control in a pregnancy study. The input for sequencing was peripheral blood, taken in the third trimester of pregnancy.

The CDR3, as DNA: TGTGCCAGCAGCTTATCCTGGACAGGGGGCGCCGATACGCAGTATTTT. Amino acids: CASSLSWTGGADTQYF. J is TRBJ2-3 and V is TRBV7-3; 11 bases agree with TRBD1. The junction had 7 bases not matched to a gene; V was cut back by 2 bases and J by 6 bases. This CDR3 has 16 amino acids. CDR1 SGHTA and CDR2 FQGTGA come from the germline V gene.